The source of this T cell receptor (beta chain) is a study of blood T cell repertoires in COVID-19. The assay was immunoSEQ multiplex PCR, and TCRdb's table has in-frame clones only and misses some. The sample has 200,000 to 250,000 clones, 83% seen once. Germline V gene lookup returns CDR1 SEHNR and CDR2 FQNEAQ (reference sequence). The CDR3 sequence is 14 residues long. The V and J ends lost 2 bases and 5 bases respectively, with 12 bases between them. The sample comprised PBMCs or T cells enriched from blood (not recorded which). The sequence was obtained from a woman aged 40-49 years who had been exposed to COVID-19. V gene TRBV7-9 combines with J gene TRBJ1-2, with D perhaps TRBD1 (6 bases). CDR3 sequence reads: CASSLPQGIYGYTF. The CDR3 DNA reads TGTGCCAGCAGCTTACCCCAGGGGATTTATGGCTACACCTTC.